Below, one T cell receptor beta chain is given with its context. Its specificity is not known. The entry originates in a study of OX40 agonist ivuxolimab in advanced cancers. CDR1 and CDR2 from the germline V gene are MDHEN and SYDVKM. The V gene end was trimmed by 3 bases and the J gene end by 5 bases; junction bases not matched to a gene: 7. This CDR3 spans 17 amino acids. TCRdb's table, derived via immunoSEQ multiplex PCR, lists solely in-frame clones and lacks some. The table shows roughly 38,000 clones, with approximately 88% occurring only once. Samples of blood were obtained at baseline, on cycle 4 day 1, and on cycle 7 day 1. Study results and limitations: CD4+ and CD8+ blood T cells expanded clonally by week 6 at 0.1 to 3.0 mg/kg.

The TCR was taken from an adult with an advanced solid tumor such as melanoma, head and neck, liver or kidney cancer. The chain uses TRBV28 and TRBJ2-2; TRBD2 aligns across 12 bases. The specimen was CD4+ or CD8+ T cells sorted from blood, collected in a trial of the OX40 agonist ivuxolimab. CDR3 in DNA: TGTGCCAGCAGTTTGACTAGCGGGGGACCCGGGACCGGGGAGCTGTTTTTT. The encoded protein is CASSLTSGGPGTGELFF.